This T cell receptor (beta chain) was captured by sequencing in a study of Graves' ophthalmopathy and Graves' hyperthyroidism. Study overall: Upon initial diagnosis and before any treatment, peripheral blood was collected. Study-level findings and limits: Most thyroid clonotypes with frequency above 0.001 were detected in blood too.

The PBMCs originated from less than 13 ml of fresh peripheral blood. This CDR3 comprises 16 residues. Germline-derived CDR1 and CDR2 are SGHVS and FQNEAQ. Trimming cost V 5 bases and J 4 bases, with 20 bases left between them. This clonotype occurred a few times. Its antigen is unidentified. Scientists amplified the TCR beta CDR3 regions from RNA transcripts. In the first round, RT-PCR was carried out with HTBI primers, and a multiplex PCR formed the second round. Each CDR3 protein gets one entry after TCRdb re-called the multiplex PCR reads with MiXCR. This table holds 650,000 to 900,000 distinct CDR3 sequences, around 40% found once.

The V gene is TRBV7-8, the J gene TRBJ1-2; no clear D gene. The material sequenced was peripheral blood. This TCR was sampled from an adult man with Graves' ophthalmopathy. DNA for the CDR3: TGTGCCAGCAGCCCCCGGGCCGTACAAAGTATCTATGGCTACACCTTC. It translates to CASSPRAVQSIYGYTF.